The 6 T cell receptor beta chains below all came from one sample that was sequenced in a study of technical replicates of blood from several donors. Sequencing used immunoSEQ multiplex PCR; TCRdb keeps in-frame clones, though not all of them. The table includes about 89,000 clones, around 94% detected once. Sequencing used T cells isolated from PBMCs. Source of these receptors: a human donor in good health.

This chain joins TRBV5-4 and TRBJ1-2; no firm D call. Per the germline V gene, CDR1 is SGHNT and CDR2 is YYREEE (reference sequence). The CDR3 runs to 15 residues. V was trimmed by 5 bases and J by 1 base, leaving 15 bases between them. The CDR3 coding sequence is TGTGCCAGCAGAGCGGGTTACGGATATAACTATGGCTACACCTTC. Its translation: CASRAGYGYNYGYTF.

This chain links TRBV5-1 with TRBJ2-2, with 9 positions matching TRBD2. This CDR3 has 21 residues. Germline CDR1 is SGHRS and CDR2 is YFSETQ. Trimming cost V 4 bases and J 2 bases; bases outside gene matches: 21. CDR3 sequence (DNA): TGCGCCAGCAGCGTGTCCCCCCGGGTGATAGCGGGGGTCACCAACACCGGGGAGCTGTTTTTT. Translating it yields CASSVSPRVIAGVTNTGELFF.

In this sample, this clone turned up once. The chain combines TRBV5-1 with TRBJ2-3; 16 positions match TRBD2. V gave up 4 bases and J gave up 6 bases; unmatched junction bases: 5. Germline V CDR1 and CDR2: SGHRS, YFSETQ. The CDR3 covers 16 residues. For the CDR3, the DNA is TGCGCCAGCAGCATAGGGACTAGCGGGGGGGTGGATACGCAGTATTTT. Protein: CASSIGTSGGVDTQYF.

V and J are TRBV11-3 and TRBJ2-1; 11 nucleotides match TRBD2. After removal of 5 bases from V and 9 bases from J, the junction contained 9 bases not matched to a gene. This CDR3 comprises 15 residues. Germline V gives CDR1 SGHNT, CDR2 YENEEA. The chain's CDR3 is CASSTQLAGAGEQFF. The DNA of the CDR3 is TGTGCCAGCAGCACCCAACTAGCGGGAGCGGGTGAGCAGTTCTTC.

The V gene is TRBV5-4, the J gene TRBJ2-7; tentatively, D is TRBD1 (6 bases). Germline V gene data show CDR1 as SGHNT and CDR2 as YYREEE (reference sequence). V lost 4 bases and J 2 bases, leaving 13 bases between the germline ends. CDR3 length equals 14 residues. CDR3 sequence reads: CASSPSDSPYEQYF. In DNA, the CDR3 is TGTGCCAGCAGCCCCTCGGACAGCCCCTACGAGCAGTACTTC.

The chain combines TRBV28 with TRBJ2-5, with 9 bases lining up with TRBD2. The ends lost 7 bases at V and 2 bases at J; junction bases unmatched: 8. Germline V gene data show CDR1 as MDHEN and CDR2 as SYDVKM. This CDR3 is built from 15 residues. The CDR3 sequence is CASTRLADRQETQYF. CDR3 nucleotide sequence: TGTGCCAGCACTAGACTAGCGGACAGGCAAGAGACCCAGTACTTC.